This TCR beta chain was obtained from a study of shared clonotypes between healthy human individuals. About this clone itself: Its antigen is not known.

Some clones are missing from TCRdb's copy, which holds only in-frame ones; the method was immunoSEQ multiplex PCR. The sample holds over 750,000 clones, 96% seen once. Study-wide results and caveats: When naive CD4 clonotypes were compared across a handful of donors, approximately 4.9% were shared. Non-shared clonotypes displayed generation probabilities falling below those of clonotypes present in all four donors.

Trimming pared 3 bases from V and 0 bases from J, leaving 6 bases between. The CDR3 totals 13 residues. Germline CDR1 SGHDN, CDR2 FVKESK. CD45RO-negative CD8 cells positively selected for CCR7 made up the naive population, which excluded terminally differentiated effector memory CD45RA+ cells. The source of this sequence is a young man in good health. What was sequenced was naive CD8+ T cells sorted from blood. The rearrangement links TRBV14 to TRBJ2-7; D uncertain. The CDR3 sequence is CASSHLSSYEQYF. The CDR3 DNA reads TGTGCCAGCAGCCACTTAAGCTCCTACGAGCAGTACTTC.